The subject of this entry is one T cell receptor beta chain. Its specificity is not known. The data were produced by immunoSEQ multiplex PCR, yet TCRdb's version contains in-frame clones alone and is incomplete. The sample lists millions of clones; roughly nine tenths were seen once. The germline CDR1 and CDR2 sequences are SGHKS and YYEKEE (reference sequence). The V end lost 0 bases, the J end lost 3 bases, and 9 bases lay between the germline ends. The CDR3 is 14 amino acids. This sample is part of a study of shared clonotypes between healthy human individuals. Points from the study as a whole: Only a few donors were included, so the genetic and exposure-history diversity represented was limited.

Sequencing was carried out using naive CD4+ T cells sorted from blood. Subset of the sample: CD45RA+ positively selected. The sequence derives from a man between 18 and 35 years old in good health. The V and J genes are TRBV5-5 and TRBJ2-5; D is uncertain. This CDR3 is CASSLVVLEETQYF. The CDR3 nucleotides are TGTGCCAGCAGCTTGGTAGTGCTTGAAGAGACCCAGTACTTC. The variable domain in full, completed from reference TRBV5-5 and TRBJ2-5, reads DAGVTQSPTHLIKTRGQQVTLRCSPISGHKSVSWYQQVLGQGPQFIFQYYEKEERGRGNFPDRFSARQFPNYSSELNVNALLLGDSALYLCASSLVVLEETQYFGPGTRLLVL.